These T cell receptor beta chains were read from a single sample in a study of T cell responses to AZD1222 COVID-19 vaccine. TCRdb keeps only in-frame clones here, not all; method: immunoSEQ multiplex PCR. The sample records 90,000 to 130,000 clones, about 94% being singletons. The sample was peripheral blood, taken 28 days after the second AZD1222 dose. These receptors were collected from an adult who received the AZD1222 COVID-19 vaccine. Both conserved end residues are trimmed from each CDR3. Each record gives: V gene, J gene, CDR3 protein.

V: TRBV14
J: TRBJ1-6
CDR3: ASSQEMDGLSPLH

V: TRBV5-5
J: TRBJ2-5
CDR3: ASSLVETQY

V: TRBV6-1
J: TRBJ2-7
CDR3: ASSEAVASYEQY

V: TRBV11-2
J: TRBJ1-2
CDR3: ASSLDRTGAGYT

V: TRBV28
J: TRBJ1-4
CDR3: ASSPLLEKLF

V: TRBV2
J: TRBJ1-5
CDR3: ASTASPANQPQH

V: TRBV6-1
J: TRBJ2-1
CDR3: ASSELAGYNEQF

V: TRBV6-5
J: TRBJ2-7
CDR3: ASSYSRQRGSYEQY

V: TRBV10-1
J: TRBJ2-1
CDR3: ASTSGGPSSYNEQF

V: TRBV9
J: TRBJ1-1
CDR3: ASSPDLGSWNTEAF

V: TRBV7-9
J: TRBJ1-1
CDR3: ASSTPLDQNTEAF

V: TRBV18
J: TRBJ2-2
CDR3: ASSTRRDTGELF

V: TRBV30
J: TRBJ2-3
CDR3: AWSQGEANTDTQY

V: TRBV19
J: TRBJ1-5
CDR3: ASSIRVSNQPQH

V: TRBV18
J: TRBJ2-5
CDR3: ASSPVRRESAVGTGQTQY

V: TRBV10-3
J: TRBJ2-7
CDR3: AISFKDQQY

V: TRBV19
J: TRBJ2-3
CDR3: ASSISGLNTDTQY

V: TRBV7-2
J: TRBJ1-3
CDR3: ASSLVSDSGNTIY

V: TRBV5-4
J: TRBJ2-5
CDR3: ASSLGAAGQETQY

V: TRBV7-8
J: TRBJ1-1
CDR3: ASSLRGRQAF

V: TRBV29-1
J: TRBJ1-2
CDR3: SVRQGYGYT

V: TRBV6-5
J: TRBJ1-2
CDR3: ASSYSTGPATGYT

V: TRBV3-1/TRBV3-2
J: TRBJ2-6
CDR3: ASSRKVRQRQHGANVLT

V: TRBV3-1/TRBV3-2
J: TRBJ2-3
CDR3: ASSQTSGGFIDTQY

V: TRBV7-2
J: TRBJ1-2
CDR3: ASSLVAGLEGYT

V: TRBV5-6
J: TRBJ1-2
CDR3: ASSPGQGYGYT

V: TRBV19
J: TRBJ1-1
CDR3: ASSTDMNTEAF

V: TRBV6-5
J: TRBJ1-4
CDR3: ASSPLRGDEKLF

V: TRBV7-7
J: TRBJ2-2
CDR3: ASSSDGLAGGTGELF

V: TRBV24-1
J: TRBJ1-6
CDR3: ATSVGGIEDSPLH

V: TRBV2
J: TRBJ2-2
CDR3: ASSERLGNLPGELF

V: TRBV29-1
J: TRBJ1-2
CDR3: SVEDQGTNYGYT

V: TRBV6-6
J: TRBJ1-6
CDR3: ASSYSSRGHHSPLH

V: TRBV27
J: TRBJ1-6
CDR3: ASSPKGTEFLALH

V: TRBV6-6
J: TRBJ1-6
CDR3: ASSYRAQQNNSPLH

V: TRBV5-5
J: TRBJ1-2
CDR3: ASSLTDGNYGYT

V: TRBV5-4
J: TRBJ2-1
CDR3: ASSDRTSGALSGQF

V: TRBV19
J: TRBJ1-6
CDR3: ASSSGTGNSPLH

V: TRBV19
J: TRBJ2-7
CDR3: ASSMVAGVSYEQY

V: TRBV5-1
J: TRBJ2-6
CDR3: ASKLALGAGANVLT

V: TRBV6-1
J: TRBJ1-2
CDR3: ASRGGGLKGYT

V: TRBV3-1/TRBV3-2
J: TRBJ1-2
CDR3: ASSQASSAPNYGYT

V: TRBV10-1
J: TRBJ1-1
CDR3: ASRENRGSGEAF

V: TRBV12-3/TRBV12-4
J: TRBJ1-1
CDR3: ASSLGGNTEAF

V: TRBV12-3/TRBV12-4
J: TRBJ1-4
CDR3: ASSLRVNEKLF

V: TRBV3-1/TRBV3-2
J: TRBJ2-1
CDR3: ASSQDTSSMDEQF

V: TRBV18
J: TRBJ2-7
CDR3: ASSPRQGALFPSYEQY

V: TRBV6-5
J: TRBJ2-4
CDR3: ASSRPGGGNIQY

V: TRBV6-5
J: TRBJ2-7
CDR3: ASSFDRDISYEQY

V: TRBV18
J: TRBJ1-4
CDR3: ASSPSGTGVEKLF

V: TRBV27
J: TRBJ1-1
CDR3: ASSFGADVGEAF

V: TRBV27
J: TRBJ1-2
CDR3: ASSPGTAPPGYGYT